The rows below give T cell receptor beta chains drawn from one sample of a study of early stage breast cancer tumors. Sequencing was performed with immunoSEQ multiplex PCR; in TCRdb, only in-frame clones are kept and a portion is missing. This table has some 21,000 clones, 76% appearing once. Sequencing input: blood. The origin of the receptors is a person aged 60 to 70 with breast cancer. Both conserved end residues are part of each CDR3. The D gene is left open where the match is weak. Clone size is stated in some rows and not others, as once, few, many or a class when expanded.

j_gene,d_gene,v_gene,abundance,CDR3nt,CDR3aa
TRBJ2-2,TRBD1,TRBV7-2,NA,TGTGCCAGCAGCCTGGACAGGGAATCCGGGGAGCTGTTTTTT,CASSLDRESGELFF
TRBJ2-7,NA,TRBV7-2,NA,TGTGCCAGCAGCTTAGACTACTCCTACGAGCAGTACTTC,CASSLDYSYEQYF
TRBJ2-7,NA,TRBV18,NA,TGTGCCAGCTCGCCGGACGGAAAATACGAGCAGTACTTC,CASSPDGKYEQYF
TRBJ2-3,TRBD1,TRBV19,NA,TGTGCCAGTAGTATAATGGGGACAGGCACAGATACGCAGTATTTT,CASSIMGTGTDTQYF
TRBJ1-1,NA,TRBV7-9,NA,TGTGCCAGCAGCAGAGAGAACACTGAAGCTTTCTTT,CASSRENTEAFF
TRBJ1-1,NA,TRBV9,NA,TGTGCCAGCAGCCCCAGGACAGAGAACACTGAAGCTTTCTTT,CASSPRTENTEAFF
TRBJ2-7,TRBD1,TRBV6-1,medium-sized,TGTGCCAGCAGGGATAATCCGGGACAGTTCTACGAGCAGTACTTC,CASRDNPGQFYEQYF
TRBJ1-4,NA,TRBV4-1,NA,TGCGCCAGCAGCCAACGGACACCCGCGGGTGAAAAACTGTTTTTT,CASSQRTPAGEKLFF
TRBJ2-5,NA,TRBV18,once,TGTGCCAGCTCACTGCGTATGGAGACCCAGTACTTC,CASSLRMETQYF
TRBJ2-3,TRBD2,TRBV7-9,NA,TGTGCCAGCAGCTTAGGCCTAGCGGGAGATACGCAGTATTTT,CASSLGLAGDTQYF
TRBJ2-2,TRBD2,TRBV7-8,few,TGTGCCAGCAGCTTAGGTGCACTCGGGACTAGCGGGGGCACCGGGGAGCTGTTTTTT,CASSLGALGTSGGTGELFF
TRBJ2-3,TRBD2,TRBV30,NA,TGTGCCTGGAGCGACGGACTAGCCACAGATACGCAGTATTTT,CAWSDGLATDTQYF
TRBJ2-7,NA,TRBV6-1,NA,TGTGCCAGCAGTGAAGTCGGCGAGCAGTACTTC,CASSEVGEQYF
TRBJ2-1,NA,TRBV5-1,NA,TGCGCCAGCAGCTCCTCTGGAGGTGGGACCTACAATGAGCAGTTCTTC,CASSSSGGGTYNEQFF
TRBJ2-2,NA,TRBV11-2,NA,TGTGCCAGCCAGGGATTTTCGAACACCGGGGAGCTGTTTTTT,CASQGFSNTGELFF
TRBJ2-5,NA,TRBV5-1,once,TGCGCCAGCAAGGGGGAAGAGACCCAGTACTTC,CASKGEETQYF
TRBJ1-2,TRBD1,TRBV7-9,NA,TGTGCCAGCAGCGATAGCGGGACAGACACTAACTATGGCTACACCTTC,CASSDSGTDTNYGYTF
TRBJ1-2,NA,TRBV21-1,NA,TGTGCCAGCAGCAAAGGTAACGGGGATGATGGCTACACCTTC,CASSKGNGDDGYTF
TRBJ1-2,NA,TRBV19,NA,TGTGCCAGTAGTACCGACCGGGACCGAGGGGATGGCTACACCTTC,CASSTDRDRGDGYTF
TRBJ2-7,NA,TRBV6-5,NA,TGTGCCAGCAGTTACATGTCGCACTACGAGCAGTACTTC,CASSYMSHYEQYF
TRBJ1-1,TRBD1,TRBV19,NA,TGTGCCAGTATCAGTCACAGGGGCGACACTGAAGCTTTCTTT,CASISHRGDTEAFF
TRBJ2-1,TRBD2,TRBV11-1,once,TGTGCCAGCAGCCCAACTAGCGCCGTGAGCTCCTACAATGAGCAGTTCTTC,CASSPTSAVSSYNEQFF
TRBJ2-3,NA,TRBV5-1,NA,TGCGCCAGCAGCTTTAGCGTTAGCACAGATACGCAGTATTTT,CASSFSVSTDTQYF
TRBJ1-2,TRBD1,TRBV28,NA,TGTGCCAGCAGTTCTCAGGGGGCTTATGGCTACACCTTC,CASSSQGAYGYTF
TRBJ2-7,TRBD1,TRBV5-5,medium-sized,TGTGCCAGCAGCTTTGAGGGACAGATCCTCTACGAGCAGTACTTC,CASSFEGQILYEQYF
TRBJ2-4,TRBD1,TRBV6-1,NA,TGTGCCAGCAGCCCGGGACAGGGGCGCATTCAGTACTTC,CASSPGQGRIQYF
TRBJ2-2,NA,TRBV10-3,NA,TGTGCCATCAGTGAGCGGGGTAGTTCCGGGGAGCTGTTTTTT,CAISERGSSGELFF
TRBJ1-4,NA,TRBV7-8,once,TGTGCCAGCAGCAAAGCCCAGGGGTATGGAGAAAAACTGTTTTTT,CASSKAQGYGEKLFF
TRBJ1-1,NA,TRBV10-3,NA,TGTGCCATCAAGGAAGGGGTCACTGAAGCTTTCTTT,CAIKEGVTEAFF
TRBJ1-6,TRBD1,TRBV7-2,NA,TGTGCCAGCAGCCGGACAGGGGTTAATAATTCACCCCTCCACTTT,CASSRTGVNNSPLHF
TRBJ2-1,TRBD2,TRBV9,NA,TGTGCCAGCAGCGTTGCGACTAGCGGGAGCTCCTACAATGAGCAGTTCTTC,CASSVATSGSSYNEQFF
TRBJ2-5,NA,TRBV12-2,once,TGTGCAAGTCGCTTAGCGGACAGGGTTAAAGAGACCCAGTACTTC,CASRLADRVKETQYF
TRBJ2-1,TRBD2,TRBV5-4,once,TGTGCCAGCAGCATCGCGACTAGCGGGACCGACAATGAGCAGTTCTTC,CASSIATSGTDNEQFF
TRBJ2-5,TRBD1,TRBV2,few,TGTGCCAGCATTTCTGACAGGGTTGAGACCCAGTACTTC,CASISDRVETQYF
TRBJ2-1,NA,TRBV10-3,NA,TGTGCCATCAGTGACCCCACCCGAGGGGTTGGTAATGAGCAGTTCTTC,CAISDPTRGVGNEQFF
TRBJ2-1,TRBD1,TRBV4-2,NA,TGTGCCAGCAGCCAAGTGGACGGACAGGGGTCCTACAATGAGCAGTTCTTC,CASSQVDGQGSYNEQFF
TRBJ2-1,TRBD2,TRBV9,NA,TGTGCCAGCAGCGTAGAGGGTAGCGGGACTGGCGATGAGCAGTTCTTC,CASSVEGSGTGDEQFF
TRBJ2-2,NA,TRBV7-3,few,TGTGCCAGCAGCTTATCCCGGGGGACGGGCACCGGGGAGCTGTTTTTT,CASSLSRGTGTGELFF
TRBJ2-7,TRBD2,TRBV2,NA,TGTGCCAGCCTAGCGGGGGGGAAGCAGTACTTC,CASLAGGKQYF
TRBJ1-2,TRBD1,TRBV10-3,few,TGTGCCATCAGTGACCGGGACAGGGCGAATGGCTACACCTTC,CAISDRDRANGYTF
TRBJ1-5,NA,TRBV9,NA,TGTGCCAGCAGCGTTGGGGCGTACGATCAGCCCCAGCATTTT,CASSVGAYDQPQHF
TRBJ2-7,NA,TRBV6-5,once,TGTGCCAGCAGACGACCGGGGACGAGTGAGCAGTACTTC,CASRRPGTSEQYF
TRBJ1-1,TRBD1,TRBV19,NA,TGTGCCAGTAATAAGGGGGCGCGAGGAAACACTGAAGCTTTCTTT,CASNKGARGNTEAFF
TRBJ1-1,NA,TRBV7-3,NA,TGTGCCAGCAGCTTACGTGGAGGGCTAGGCACTGAAGCTTTCTTT,CASSLRGGLGTEAFF
TRBJ2-5,TRBD1,TRBV6-5,once,TGTGCCAGCAGTTACTCGGGGACAGGTAACCAAGAGACCCAGTACTTC,CASSYSGTGNQETQYF
TRBJ2-3,NA,TRBV19,NA,TGTGCCAGTAGTCCCCCTCTGTGGGGCACAGATACGCAGTATTTT,CASSPPLWGTDTQYF
TRBJ2-2,TRBD2,TRBV5-1,NA,TGCGCCAGCAGAGATCTAGCGGGAGGAACCGGGGAGCTGTTTTTT,CASRDLAGGTGELFF
TRBJ2-5,TRBD2,TRBV9,NA,TGTGCCAGCTCCATAGGACTAGCGGAGGGAGAGACCCAGTACTTC,CASSIGLAEGETQYF
TRBJ2-1,NA,TRBV7-9,NA,TGTGCCAGCAGCTTGACGGGGGTTTCCTCCTACAATGAGCAGTTCTTC,CASSLTGVSSYNEQFF
TRBJ2-5,TRBD2,TRBV7-2,NA,TGTGCCAGCAGCCAGACTAGCGGGGGACCCCAAGAGACCCAGTACTTC,CASSQTSGGPQETQYF
TRBJ2-1,NA,TRBV18,once,TGTGCCAGCTCACCTGAAGACAGGTCAGATGAGCAGTTCTTC,CASSPEDRSDEQFF
TRBJ1-4,NA,TRBV7-2,once,TGTGCCAGCAGCTACGGGCCAACCGGTGAAAAACTGTTTTTT,CASSYGPTGEKLFF
TRBJ2-3,TRBD2,TRBV25-1,once,TGTGCCAGCAGTGACGCTAGCGGGTCTGACACAGATACGCAGTATTTT,CASSDASGSDTDTQYF
TRBJ2-7,TRBD2,TRBV7-9,NA,TGTGCCAGCAGCCTAGCCCTAGCGGGTAACTCCTACGAGCAGTACTTC,CASSLALAGNSYEQYF
TRBJ1-5,NA,TRBV10-3,NA,TGTGCCATCAGTGATGAGAGCAGCAATCAGCCCCAGCATTTT,CAISDESSNQPQHF